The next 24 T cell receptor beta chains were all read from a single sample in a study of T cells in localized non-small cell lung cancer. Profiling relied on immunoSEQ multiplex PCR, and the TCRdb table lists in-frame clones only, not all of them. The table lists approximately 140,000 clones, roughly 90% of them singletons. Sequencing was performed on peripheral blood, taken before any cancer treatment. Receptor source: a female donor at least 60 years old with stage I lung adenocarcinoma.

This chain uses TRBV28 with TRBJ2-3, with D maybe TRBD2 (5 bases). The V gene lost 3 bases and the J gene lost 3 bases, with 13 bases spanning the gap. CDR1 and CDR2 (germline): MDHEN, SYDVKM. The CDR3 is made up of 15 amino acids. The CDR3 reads CASSFGGPRTDTQYF. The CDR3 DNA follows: TGTGCCAGCAGTTTTGGCGGGCCCAGAACAGATACGCAGTATTTT.

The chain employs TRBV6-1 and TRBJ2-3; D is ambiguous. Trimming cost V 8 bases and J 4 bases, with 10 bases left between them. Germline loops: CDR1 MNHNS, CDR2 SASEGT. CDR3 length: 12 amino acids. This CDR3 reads CASLSSADTQYF. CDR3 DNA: TGTGCCAGCTTGAGTTCTGCAGATACGCAGTATTTT.

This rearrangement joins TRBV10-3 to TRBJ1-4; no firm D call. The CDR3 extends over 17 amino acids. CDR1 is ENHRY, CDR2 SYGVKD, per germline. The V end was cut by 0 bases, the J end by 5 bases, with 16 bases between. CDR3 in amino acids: CAISESGSWEVNEKLFF. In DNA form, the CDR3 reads TGTGCCATCAGTGAGTCTGGTTCGTGGGAGGTCAATGAAAAACTGTTTTTT.

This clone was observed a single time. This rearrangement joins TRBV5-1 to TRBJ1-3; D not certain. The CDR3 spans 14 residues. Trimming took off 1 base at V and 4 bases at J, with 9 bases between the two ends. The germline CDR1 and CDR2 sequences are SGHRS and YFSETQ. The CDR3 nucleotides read TGCGCCAGCAGCTTGACTGGGGTGGGAAACACCATATATTTT. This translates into CASSLTGVGNTIYF.

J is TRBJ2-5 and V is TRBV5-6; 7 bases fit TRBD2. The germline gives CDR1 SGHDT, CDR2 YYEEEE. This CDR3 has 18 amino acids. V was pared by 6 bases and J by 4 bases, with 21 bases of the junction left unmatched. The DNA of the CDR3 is TGTGCCAGCACCCTCCCGGTGGCGGGAGCTCCCCGGAGAGAGACCCAGTACTTC. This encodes CASTLPVAGAPRRETQYF.

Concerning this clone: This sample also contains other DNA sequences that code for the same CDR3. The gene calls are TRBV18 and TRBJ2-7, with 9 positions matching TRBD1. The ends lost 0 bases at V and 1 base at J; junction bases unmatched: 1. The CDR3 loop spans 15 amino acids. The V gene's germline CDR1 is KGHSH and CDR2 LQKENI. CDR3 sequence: CASSPPGTGSYEQYF. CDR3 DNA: TGTGCCAGCTCACCACCCGGGACAGGGTCCTACGAGCAGTACTTC. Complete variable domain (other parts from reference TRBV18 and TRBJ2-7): NAGVMQNPRHLVRRRGQEARLRCSPMKGHSHVYWYRQLPEEGLKFMVYLQKENIIDESGMPKERFSAEFPKEGPSILRIQQVVRGDSAAYFCASSPPGTGSYEQYFGPGTRLTVT.

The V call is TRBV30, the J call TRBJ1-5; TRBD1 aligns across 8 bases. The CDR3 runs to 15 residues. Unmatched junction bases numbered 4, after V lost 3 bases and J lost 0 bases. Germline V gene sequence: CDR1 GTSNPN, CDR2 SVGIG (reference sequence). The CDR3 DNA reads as TGTGCCTGGAGGGGGCAGGGGGCTAGCAATCAGCCCCAGCATTTT. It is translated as CAWRGQGASNQPQHF. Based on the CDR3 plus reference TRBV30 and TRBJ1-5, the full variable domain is SQTIHQWPATLVQPVGSPLSLECTVEGTSNPNLYWYRQAAGRGLQLLFYSVGIGQISSEVPQNLSASRPQDRQFILSSKKLLLSDSGFYLCAWRGQGASNQPQHFGDGTRLSIL.

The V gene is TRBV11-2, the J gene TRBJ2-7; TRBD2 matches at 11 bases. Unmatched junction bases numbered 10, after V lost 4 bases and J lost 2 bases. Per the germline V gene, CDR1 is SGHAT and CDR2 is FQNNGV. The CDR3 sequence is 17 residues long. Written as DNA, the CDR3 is TGTGCCAGCAGCTCTATTAGCGGGAGGGCCGGCACCTACGAGCAGTACTTC. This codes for CASSSISGRAGTYEQYF.

Here the CDR3 DNA reads TGTGCCATCAGTGAGACCCCCCTAATCGCCCTTGAGCAGTTCTTC. It specifies CAISETPLIALEQFF. The chain combines TRBV10-3 with TRBJ2-1; D remains ambiguous. V was pared by 2 bases and J by 9 bases, with 17 bases between. The CDR3 has 15 amino acids. The germline V gene has CDR1 ENHRY and CDR2 SYGVKD.

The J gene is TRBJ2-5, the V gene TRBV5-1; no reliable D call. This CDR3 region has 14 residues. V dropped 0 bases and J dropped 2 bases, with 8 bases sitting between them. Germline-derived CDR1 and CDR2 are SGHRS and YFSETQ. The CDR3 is CASSLVPPQETQYF. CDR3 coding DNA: TGCGCCAGCAGCTTGGTCCCCCCACAAGAGACCCAGTACTTC.

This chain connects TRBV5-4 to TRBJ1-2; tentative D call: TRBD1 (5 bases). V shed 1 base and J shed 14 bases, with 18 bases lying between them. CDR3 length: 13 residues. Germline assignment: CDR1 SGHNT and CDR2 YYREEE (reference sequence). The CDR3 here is CASSLSGSGAGTF. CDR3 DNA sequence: TGTGCCAGCAGCTTGAGCGGCTCTGGGGCTGGAACCTTC.

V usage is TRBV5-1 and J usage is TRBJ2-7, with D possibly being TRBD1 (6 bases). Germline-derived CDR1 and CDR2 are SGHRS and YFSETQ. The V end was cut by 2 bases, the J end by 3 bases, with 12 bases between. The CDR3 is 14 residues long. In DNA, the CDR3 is TGCGCCAGCAGCTTTAGGGGGATCAGCTACGAGCAGTACTTC. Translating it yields CASSFRGISYEQYF.

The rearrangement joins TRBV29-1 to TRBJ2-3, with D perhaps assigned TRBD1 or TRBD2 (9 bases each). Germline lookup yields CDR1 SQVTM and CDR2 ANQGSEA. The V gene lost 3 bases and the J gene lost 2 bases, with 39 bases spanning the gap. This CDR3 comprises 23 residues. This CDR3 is CSVDSTGGRNSSGLAGNTDTQYF. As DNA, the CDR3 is TGCAGCGTTGATTCAACAGGGGGCCGAAACTCCTCGGGTCTAGCGGGAAACACAGATACGCAGTATTTT.

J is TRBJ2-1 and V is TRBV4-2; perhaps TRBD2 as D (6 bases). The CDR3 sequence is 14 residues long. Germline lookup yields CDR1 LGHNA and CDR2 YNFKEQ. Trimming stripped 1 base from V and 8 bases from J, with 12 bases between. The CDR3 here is CASSQGREWDEQFF. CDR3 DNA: TGTGCCAGCAGCCAAGGCCGGGAGTGGGATGAGCAGTTCTTC.

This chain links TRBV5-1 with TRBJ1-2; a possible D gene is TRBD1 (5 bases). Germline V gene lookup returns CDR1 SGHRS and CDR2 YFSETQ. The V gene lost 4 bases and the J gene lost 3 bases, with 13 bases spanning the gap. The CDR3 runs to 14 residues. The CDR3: CASSKTGLDYGYTF. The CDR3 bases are TGCGCCAGCAGCAAGACGGGACTGGACTATGGCTACACCTTC.

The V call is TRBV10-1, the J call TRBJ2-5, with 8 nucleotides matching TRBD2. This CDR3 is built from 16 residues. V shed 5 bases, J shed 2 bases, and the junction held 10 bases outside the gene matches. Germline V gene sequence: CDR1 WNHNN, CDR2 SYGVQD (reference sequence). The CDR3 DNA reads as TGCGCCAGCAGTCCCTGCTTGATAGCGGGGCAAGAGACCCAGTACTTC. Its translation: CASSPCLIAGQETQYF.

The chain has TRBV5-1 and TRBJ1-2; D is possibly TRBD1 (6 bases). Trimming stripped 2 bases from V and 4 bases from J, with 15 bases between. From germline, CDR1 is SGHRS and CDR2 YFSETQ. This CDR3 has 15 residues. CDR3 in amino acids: CASSFTSGGPYGYTF. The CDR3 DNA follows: TGCGCCAGCAGCTTCACATCGGGGGGCCCCTATGGCTACACCTTC.

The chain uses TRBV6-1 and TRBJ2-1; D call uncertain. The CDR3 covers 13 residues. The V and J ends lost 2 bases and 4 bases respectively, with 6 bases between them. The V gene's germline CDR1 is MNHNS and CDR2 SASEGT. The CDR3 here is CASSEQEYNEQFF. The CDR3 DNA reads TGTGCCAGCAGTGAACAGGAGTACAATGAGCAGTTCTTC.

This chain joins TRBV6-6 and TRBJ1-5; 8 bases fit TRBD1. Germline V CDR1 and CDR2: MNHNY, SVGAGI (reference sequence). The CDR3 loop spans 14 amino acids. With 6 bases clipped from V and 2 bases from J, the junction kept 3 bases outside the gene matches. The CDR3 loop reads CASRPGQGNQPQHF. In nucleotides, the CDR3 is TGTGCCAGCAGACCGGGACAGGGCAATCAGCCCCAGCATTTT.

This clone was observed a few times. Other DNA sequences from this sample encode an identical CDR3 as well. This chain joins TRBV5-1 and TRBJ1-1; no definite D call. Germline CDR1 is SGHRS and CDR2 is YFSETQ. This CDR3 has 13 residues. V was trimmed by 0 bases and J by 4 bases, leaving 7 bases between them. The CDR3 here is CASSLDLGTEAFF. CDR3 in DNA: TGCGCCAGCAGCTTGGATCTCGGCACTGAAGCTTTCTTT.

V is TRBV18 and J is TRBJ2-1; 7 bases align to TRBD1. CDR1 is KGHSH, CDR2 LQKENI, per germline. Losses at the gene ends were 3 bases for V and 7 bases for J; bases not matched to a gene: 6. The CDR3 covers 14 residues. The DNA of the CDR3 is TGTGCCAGCTCACCGCGAGGGGGCTTGAATGAGCAGTTCTTC. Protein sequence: CASSPRGGLNEQFF.

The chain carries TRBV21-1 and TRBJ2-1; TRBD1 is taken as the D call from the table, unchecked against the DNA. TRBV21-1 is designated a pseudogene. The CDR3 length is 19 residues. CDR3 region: CASSKAGDRERGLPNEQFF. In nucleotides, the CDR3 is TGTGCCAGCAGCAAAGCGGGGGACAGGGAAAGAGGGTTACCCAATGAGCAGTTCTTC.

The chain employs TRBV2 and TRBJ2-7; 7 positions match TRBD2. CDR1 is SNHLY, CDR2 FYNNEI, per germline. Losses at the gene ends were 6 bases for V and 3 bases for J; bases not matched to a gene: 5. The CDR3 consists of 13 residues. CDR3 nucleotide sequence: TGTGCCAGCAGAACTAGCGCCCGCTACGAGCAGTACTTC. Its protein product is CASRTSARYEQYF.

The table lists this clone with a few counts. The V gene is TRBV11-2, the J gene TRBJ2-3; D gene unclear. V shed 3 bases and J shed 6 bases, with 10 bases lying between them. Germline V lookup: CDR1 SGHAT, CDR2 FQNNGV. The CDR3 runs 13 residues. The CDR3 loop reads CASSLGYMDTQYF. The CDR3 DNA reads TGTGCCAGCAGCTTGGGGTACATGGATACGCAGTATTTT.